These T cell receptor beta chains were read from a single sample in a study of blood T cells in healthy people across ages. TCRdb analysed the 5' RACE reads with MiXCR anew, one entry per CDR3 protein. The sample includes about 720,000 distinct CDR3 sequences, 20% to 25% of them seen just once. The same data also contributed to another study, on T cells of mothers and their children.

The sample comprised blood. The receptors stem from a boy between 5 and 17 years old in good health. Both conserved end residues are part of each CDR3. The D gene is left open where the match is weak. A row's size may be missing; if present it is once, few, many or a size class.

j_call | d_call | cdr3_length | v_call | clone_size | cdr3_aa | cdr3_nt
TRBJ2-7 | - | 14 | TRBV6-5 | - | CASSYAGGGYEQYF | TGTGCCAGCAGTTACGCGGGTGGAGGTTACGAGCAGTACTTC
TRBJ2-5 | TRBD1 | 13 | TRBV28 | - | CATGTGLQETQYF | TGTGCCACCGGGACAGGGCTTCAAGAGACCCAGTACTTC
TRBJ2-7 | - | 13 | TRBV28 | few | CASSLERFYEQYF | TGTGCCAGCAGTTTAGAGAGGTTCTACGAGCAGTACTTC
TRBJ2-7 | - | 16 | TRBV6-1 | - | CASSESAGSPSYEQYF | TGTGCCAGCAGTGAGTCGGCGGGGAGCCCCTCCTACGAGCAGTACTTC
TRBJ1-5 | TRBD1 | 17 | TRBV15 | - | CATSRDSGGIINQPQHF | TGTGCCACCAGCAGAGATTCAGGGGGCATCATCAATCAGCCCCAGCATTTT
TRBJ2-3 | - | 13 | TRBV11-2 | few | CASRGEGTDTQYF | TGTGCCAGTCGTGGGGAGGGCACAGATACGCAGTATTTT
TRBJ2-3 | - | 16 | TRBV6-2/TRBV6-3 | few | CASSGRKEGPTDTQYF | TGTGCCAGCAGTGGCCGAAAGGAGGGTCCCACAGATACGCAGTATTTT
TRBJ2-1 | TRBD1 | 13 | TRBV4-3 | few | CARWDRGHNEQFF | TGCGCCCGCTGGGACAGGGGCCACAATGAGCAGTTCTTC
TRBJ2-2 | TRBD1 | 13 | TRBV10-3 | few | CAIRGTDTGELFF | TGTGCCATCAGGGGGACAGACACCGGGGAGCTGTTTTTT
TRBJ2-1 | TRBD2 | 13 | TRBV20-1 | - | CSARAGGPYEQFF | TGCAGTGCTAGAGCGGGAGGGCCCTATGAGCAGTTCTTC
TRBJ1-1 | - | 12 | TRBV6-5 | few | CASSKMDREAFF | TGTGCCAGCAGTAAGATGGACAGAGAAGCTTTCTTT
TRBJ2-3 | - | 15 | TRBV29-1 | - | CSVATTGFGADTQYF | TGCAGCGTCGCTACGACAGGATTCGGGGCAGATACGCAGTATTTT
TRBJ2-7 | - | 14 | TRBV28 | - | CASRVGRVSYEQYF | TGTGCCAGCCGCGTCGGGCGGGTCTCCTACGAGCAGTACTTC
TRBJ2-7 | - | 14 | TRBV20-1 | - | CSARDLGPTYEQYF | TGCAGTGCTAGAGATCTAGGACCAACCTACGAGCAGTACTTC
TRBJ2-3 | TRBD2 | 16 | TRBV12-3/TRBV12-4 | - | CASRPTSGGNTDTQYF | TGTGCCAGCAGACCCACTAGCGGGGGGAACACAGATACGCAGTATTTT
TRBJ2-7 | - | 15 | TRBV4-3 | few | CASSQGGGGIYEQYF | TGCGCCAGCAGCCAAGGGGGAGGGGGCATCTACGAGCAGTACTTC
TRBJ2-2 | - | 15 | TRBV5-1 | few | CASSFNGPVAGELFF | TGCGCCAGCAGCTTTAATGGCCCGGTGGCCGGGGAGCTGTTTTTT
TRBJ2-1 | - | 14 | TRBV30 | few | CARSRWGANNEQFF | TGTGCCCGGAGTAGATGGGGGGCCAACAATGAGCAGTTCTTC
TRBJ1-6 | - | 13 | TRBV6-2/TRBV6-3 | - | CASSYLSVSPLHF | TGTGCCAGCAGTTACCTGAGCGTGTCACCCCTCCACTTT
TRBJ2-5 | - | 14 | TRBV7-2 | few | CASSPWGGEETQYF | TGTGCCAGCAGCCCATGGGGCGGGGAAGAGACCCAGTACTTC
TRBJ1-2 | - | 13 | TRBV29-1 | many | CSVRGLDNYGYTF | TGCAGCGTCAGGGGCCTCGACAACTATGGCTACACCTTC
TRBJ2-2 | - | 14 | TRBV2 | few | CASSHGINTGELFF | TGTGCCAGCAGTCACGGAATAAACACCGGGGAGCTGTTTTTT
TRBJ2-5 | - | 15 | TRBV5-8 | few | CASSSGTAIQETQYF | TGTGCCAGCAGCTCCGGGACCGCTATACAAGAGACCCAGTACTTC
TRBJ2-1 | TRBD2 | 18 | TRBV11-2 | - | CASSLEDSLAGLNSEQFF | TGTGCCAGCAGCTTAGAGGACTCACTAGCGGGCCTCAACAGTGAGCAGTTCTTC
TRBJ1-6 | TRBD1 | 15 | TRBV18 | few | CASSPSTGDNSPLHF | TGTGCCAGCTCACCTTCGACAGGGGATAATTCACCCCTCCACTTT
TRBJ1-1 | - | 16 | TRBV4-1 | - | CASSHLRDNMNTEAFF | TGCGCCAGCAGCCATCTACGGGACAACATGAACACTGAAGCTTTCTTT
TRBJ1-1 | - | 11 | TRBV7-2 | - | CATPLGAEAFF | TGTGCCACCCCGCTGGGGGCTGAAGCTTTCTTT
TRBJ2-4 | TRBD2 | 15 | TRBV7-2 | - | CASGREGLAQNIQYF | TGTGCCAGCGGTCGGGAGGGCCTAGCCCAAAACATTCAGTACTTC
TRBJ2-1 | TRBD2 | 18 | TRBV6-5 | - | CASSYLGGGGLDNPEQFF | TGTGCCAGCAGTTACCTTGGCGGCGGAGGACTAGACAATCCTGAGCAGTTCTTC
TRBJ2-1 | - | 13 | TRBV4-3 | - | CASSQYSREEQFF | TGCGCCAGCAGCCAATACTCCCGGGAAGAGCAGTTCTTC
TRBJ2-5 | - | 15 | TRBV4-2 | - | CASSQERRGKETQYF | TGTGCCAGCAGCCAAGAGAGGAGGGGGAAAGAGACCCAGTACTTC
TRBJ1-2 | - | 13 | TRBV28 | few | CASQQDLIYGYTF | TGTGCCAGCCAACAGGACCTAATCTATGGCTACACCTTC
TRBJ2-7 | TRBD2 | 18 | TRBV4-2 | - | CASSQDLGLAGEKYEQYF | TGTGCCAGCAGCCAAGATTTGGGACTAGCGGGAGAGAAGTACGAGCAGTACTTC
TRBJ2-1 | TRBD2 | 16 | TRBV9 | few | CASSVEGSGSYNEQFF | TGTGCCAGCAGCGTAGAGGGTAGCGGGAGCTACAATGAGCAGTTCTTC
TRBJ1-4 | - | 11 | TRBV20-1 | few | CSAWDSIEVFF | TGCAGTGCTTGGGACTCTATCGAGGTGTTTTTT
TRBJ2-3 | - | 13 | TRBV20-1 | - | CSASRRTSDTQYF | TGCAGTGCTAGTCGGCGAACATCAGATACGCAGTATTTT
TRBJ2-1 | - | 15 | TRBV20-1 | - | CSAREEGASYNEQFF | TGCAGTGCTAGAGAGGAGGGAGCGTCCTACAATGAGCAGTTCTTC
TRBJ2-7 | TRBD1 | 13 | TRBV7-3 | few | CASSLRTGNEQYF | TGTGCCAGCAGCTTAAGGACAGGGAACGAGCAGTACTTC
TRBJ1-4 | - | 15 | TRBV3-1 | - | CASSQDPDLGEKLFF | TGTGCCAGCAGCCAAGATCCGGATCTGGGAGAAAAACTGTTTTTT
TRBJ1-2 | - | 14 | TRBV19 | - | CASSIMISNYGYTF | TGTGCCAGTAGTATAATGATCTCCAACTATGGCTACACCTTC